The present TCR beta chain was sequenced within a study of OX40 agonist ivuxolimab in advanced cancers. Background on the whole study: Ivuxolimab, which targeted the costimulatory receptor OX40 (CD134), was an agonistic, fully human IgG2 monoclonal antibody. Intravenous ivuxolimab was administered to patients every 2 weeks at six dose levels: 0.01, 0.1, 0.3, 1.5, 3 and 10 mg/kg. Of the approximately 53 patients in dose escalation, some 19 had hepatocellular carcinoma, about 15 had melanoma, 9 had renal cell carcinoma and 9 had head and neck cancer. In the dose-escalation cohort, 82.7% of patients were male, and the mean age was approximately 55 years, with a range of about 20 to 90. Prior anti-PD-1, anti-PD-L1 or anti-CTLA-4 therapy was permitted, and checkpoint inhibitors had been received by less than 45% of dose-escalation patients. Partial responses occurred in three dose-escalation patients, of whom one had hepatocellular carcinoma and two had cutaneous melanoma. Peripheral TCRbeta sequencing aimed to test whether ivuxolimab altered TCR sequence diversity and caused clonal T-cell expansion. The paper reports the monotherapy dose-escalation portion (N = 52 patients) of the phase I ivuxolimab trial.

Remarks on this clone: Its antigen remains undetermined. Nothing much larger sits one base from this clone, and base qualities are not available.

To sequence the TCRbeta CDR3 region, genomic DNA was isolated from the sorted cells. The immunoSEQ Assay was used to sequence the TCRbeta CDR3 regions. TCRdb obtained this table from immuneACCESS and retained in-frame rearrangements with V and J assigned. These tables miss some clones; where compared with another copy, unresolved V genes account for less than half of the shortfall, and the remainder is unexplained. The sample has about 61,000 clones on record, around 86% of them singletons. The ten most abundant clones make up roughly 1.3% of the sample. V loses 5 bases of germline sequence and J loses 8 bases, and the interval between the two ends is 12 bases. The germline V gene sets CDR1 to SGHVS and CDR2 to FQNEAQ. The CDR3 sequence holds 12 residues, the cysteine and phenylalanine included. The CDR3 DNA has 36 bases and is translated from base 1. The investigation overall reported the following: In partial responders in the 0.1-3.0 mg/kg groups, normalized peripheral clonal expansion was found to be among the lowest, especially among CD8+ T cells. The antigen specificity of the peripheral T cells that underwent clonal expansion was not determined. After ivuxolimab, more expanded clones were found on average in CD8+ T cells than in CD4+ T cells. Low levels of normalized T-cell clonal expansion were also seen in some patients who did not respond. At doses of 0.1 to 3.0 mg/kg, clonal expansion of both CD4+ and CD8+ T cells in blood was seen between baseline and week 6.

The trial excluded patients who had a history of autoimmune disease or who were on systemic immunosuppression. In every dose cohort, peripheral blood was drawn for TCR sequencing at baseline, cycle 4 day 1, and cycle 7 day 1. The samples were taken from a phase I, first-in-human, multicenter, open-label dose-escalation trial of ivuxolimab. Adults with locally advanced or metastatic melanoma, renal cell, hepatocellular, or head and neck squamous cell carcinoma were enrolled in the trial. Before TCR sequencing, CD4+ and CD8+ T cells were separately sorted from peripheral blood. The TCR comes from an adult with an advanced solid tumor such as melanoma, head and neck, liver or kidney cancer. The chain employs TRBV7-8 and TRBJ1-1; too little of a D gene remains to name it. The sample in question was CD4+ or CD8+ T cells sorted from blood, obtained in a trial of the OX40 agonist ivuxolimab. The DNA is as follows: TGTGCCAGCAGCAAGACCCGAAAAGAAGCTTTCTTT. Its translation is CASSKTRKEAFF.